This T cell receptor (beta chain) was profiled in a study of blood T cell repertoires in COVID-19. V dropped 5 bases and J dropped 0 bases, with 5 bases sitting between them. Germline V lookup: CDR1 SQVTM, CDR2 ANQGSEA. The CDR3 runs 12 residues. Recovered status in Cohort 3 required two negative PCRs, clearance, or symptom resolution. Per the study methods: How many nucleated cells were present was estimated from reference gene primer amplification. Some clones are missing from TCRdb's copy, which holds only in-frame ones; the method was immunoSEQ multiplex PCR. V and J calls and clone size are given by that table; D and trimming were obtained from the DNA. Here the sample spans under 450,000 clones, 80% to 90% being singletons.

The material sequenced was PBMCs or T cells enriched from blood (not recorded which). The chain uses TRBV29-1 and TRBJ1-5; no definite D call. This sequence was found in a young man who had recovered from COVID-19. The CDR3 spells CSVRNSNQPQHF. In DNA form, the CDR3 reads TGCAGCGTTCGTAATAGCAATCAGCCCCAGCATTTT.